This T cell receptor (beta chain) was recorded in a study of T cell responses to AZD1222 COVID-19 vaccine. Study observations and caveats: Among those given AZD1222, only five to seven were seropositive at baseline.

With respect to this clone: Its antigen is not known.

Trimming removed 1 base from V and 2 bases from J, with 15 bases in between. This CDR3 comprises 16 residues. Germline V lookup: CDR1 SEHNR, CDR2 FQNEAQ (reference sequence). Assay: immunoSEQ multiplex PCR; the TCRdb copy retains only in-frame clones and omits some. Here the sample spans approximately 300,000 clones, 94% being singletons. The chain has TRBV7-9 and TRBJ2-7; no definite D call. The material was peripheral blood, obtained 28 days after the second AZD1222 dose. This TCR derives from an adult who received the AZD1222 COVID-19 vaccine. CDR3 region: CASSLGFGRLPYEQYF. As DNA, the CDR3 is TGTGCCAGCAGCTTAGGTTTCGGCCGGTTACCCTACGAGCAGTACTTC.